Following are 13 T cell receptor beta chains from one sample sequenced in a study of CD8+ T cells in alopecia areata. Extracted RNA was reverse transcribed into cDNA, the sequencing template. Using immunoSEQ multiplex PCR, the repertoire was profiled, and TCRdb retains in-frame clones only, with some absent. The profile shows about 250,000 clones, 60% of them singletons. Treatment here: oral pan-JAK inhibitor, 5-10 mg twice daily. Sequences were derived from CD4+ T cells sorted from blood, sampled at approximately week 52, from a patient treated with tofacitinib. The receptor source for this set is a human donor with alopecia areata.

The V call is TRBV29-1, the J call TRBJ2-3; D call uncertain. CDR1 SQVTM and CDR2 ANQGSEA come from the germline V gene. The CDR3 covers 14 residues. The ends were cut back, 2 bases at V and 0 bases at J, with 9 bases in the middle. The CDR3 here is CSVEQFTSTDTQYF. The CDR3 DNA reads TGCAGCGTTGAACAGTTTACTAGCACAGATACGCAGTATTTT.

The chain couples TRBV20-1 to TRBJ1-2; tentatively, D is TRBD1 (5 bases). The CDR3 spans 11 residues. CDR1 is DFQATT and CDR2 is SNEGSKA in the germline V gene (reference sequence). The CDR3 DNA follows: TGCAGGGGGACCGGGGCCCACGGATACACCTTC. This encodes CRGTGAHGYTF.

The chain uses TRBV30 and TRBJ2-7; D might be TRBD2 (6 bases). Germline loops: CDR1 GTSNPN, CDR2 SVGIG (reference sequence). The CDR3 runs 14 residues. Deletions cut 2 bases from V and 1 base from J, with 12 bases between. The CDR3 sequence: CAWSIWGVSYEQYF. The CDR3 DNA follows: TGTGCCTGGAGTATATGGGGGGTTTCCTACGAGCAGTACTTC. Full variable domain (outside the CDR3, taken from reference TRBV30 and TRBJ2-7): SQTIHQWPATLVQPVGSPLSLECTVEGTSNPNLYWYRQAAGRGLQLLFYSVGIGQISSEVPQNLSASRPQDRQFILSSKKLLLSDSGFYLCAWSIWGVSYEQYFGPGTRLTVT.

V and J are TRBV4-3 and TRBJ1-2; D is possibly TRBD1 (6 bases). V lost 3 bases, J lost 4 bases, and 12 bases lay in between. The germline CDR1 and CDR2 sequences are LGHNA and YSLEER. The CDR3 is 14 residues long. The CDR3 coding sequence is TGCGCCAGCAGCCAGGCAGGGGAGGGCTATGGCTACACCTTC. Encoded protein: CASSQAGEGYGYTF.

V usage is TRBV4-2 and J usage is TRBJ2-1; 12 bases fit TRBD2. Germline-derived CDR1 and CDR2 are LGHNA and YNFKEQ. This CDR3 region has 17 residues. V lost 4 bases, J lost 7 bases, and 11 bases stayed unmatched. The CDR3, as DNA: TGTGCCAGCAGCCCTGGGGCTTCTAGCGGGGGGGGAAATGAGCAGTTCTTC. As protein: CASSPGASSGGGNEQFF.

This clone has just a few counts. This rearrangement joins TRBV4-3 to TRBJ2-1; TRBD2 matches 10 bases. The CDR3 extends over 16 amino acids. The junction had 5 bases not matched to a gene; V was cut back by 0 bases and J by 6 bases. Per germline, CDR1 LGHNA and CDR2 YSLEER. The chain's CDR3 is CASSQDLLAGGNEQFF. The CDR3 DNA sequence: TGCGCCAGCAGCCAAGATTTGTTAGCGGGGGGCAATGAGCAGTTCTTC.

This clone was counted between two and nine times. The V gene is TRBV4-1, the J gene TRBJ2-1; D might be TRBD2 (7 bases). The CDR3 is 16 amino acids. Per the germline V gene, CDR1 is MGHRA and CDR2 is YSYEKL. Deletions cut 2 bases from V and 7 bases from J, with 18 bases between. The CDR3 loop is CASSQLGGGPSNEQFF. For the CDR3, the DNA is TGCGCCAGCAGCCAATTGGGCGGGGGCCCCAGTAATGAGCAGTTCTTC.

This clone was counted between two and nine times. The CDR3 region has the DNA TGCGCCAGCAGCTCGGGACCAATCACAGATACGCAGTATTTT. This codes for CASSSGPITDTQYF. The chain employs TRBV5-1 and TRBJ2-3; D is perhaps TRBD1 or TRBD2 (5 bases each). This CDR3 is built from 14 residues. The germline V gene has CDR1 SGHRS and CDR2 YFSETQ. The ends were cut back, 3 bases at V and 2 bases at J, with 10 bases in the middle.

The chain joins TRBV30 to TRBJ2-7; D unclear. The germline CDR1 and CDR2 sequences are GTSNPN and SVGIG (reference sequence). V was trimmed by 7 bases and J by 0 bases, leaving 13 bases between them. This CDR3 contains 13 residues. The CDR3 nucleotides are TGTGCCTCCCGGCCCGAGAGCTCCTACGAGCAGTACTTC. Its translation is CASRPESSYEQYF.

This chain uses TRBV29-1 with TRBJ1-5, with D tentatively TRBD1 (6 bases). The CDR3 runs to 14 residues. With 4 bases removed from V and 1 base from J, the gap between germline ends came to 11 bases. The germline V gene has CDR1 SQVTM and CDR2 ANQGSEA. This CDR3 is CSVVSTGSNQPQHF. In DNA form, the CDR3 reads TGCAGCGTTGTGTCGACAGGAAGCAATCAGCCCCAGCATTTT.

As regards this clone: Other nucleotide sequences from this sample produce the same CDR3. The chain carries TRBV7-2 and TRBJ2-7, with D possibly matching TRBD2 (5 bases). Per the germline V gene, CDR1 is SGHTA and CDR2 is FQGNSA. V gave up 1 base and J gave up 0 bases, with 7 bases separating them. The CDR3 has 14 amino acids. CDR3 sequence reads: CASSLVGSSYEQYF. CDR3 DNA: TGTGCCAGCAGCTTAGTAGGGAGCTCCTACGAGCAGTACTTC.

This clone appeared once. CDR3 nucleotides: TGCGCCAGCAGCTTGTCGGGGGGCCACTCCTACAATGAGCAGTTCTTC. Translation: CASSLSGGHSYNEQFF. This chain links TRBV5-1 with TRBJ2-1; possible D gene TRBD2, 7 bases. The CDR3 runs 16 residues. Trimming cost V 1 base and J 0 bases, with 11 bases left between them. Germline values: CDR1 SGHRS, CDR2 YFSETQ. The entire variable domain, with the rest obtained from reference TRBV5-1 and TRBJ2-1, is as follows: KAGVTQTPRYLIKTRGQQVTLSCSPISGHRSVSWYQQTPGQGLQFLFEYFSETQRNKGNFPGRFSGRQFSNSRSEMNVSTLELGDSALYLCASSLSGGHSYNEQFFGPGTRLTVL.

This clone was observed a handful of times. The V and J genes are TRBV11-2 and TRBJ1-2; a weak D match, TRBD1 (6 bases). CDR3 size: 14 residues. The ends were cut back, 6 bases at V and 7 bases at J, with 18 bases in the middle. Germline CDR1 is SGHAT and CDR2 is FQNNGV. CDR3 nucleotides: TGTGCCAGCAGTAAGATCCCGGGGGGCGGTGGCTACACCTTC. The encoded protein is CASSKIPGGGGYTF.